The sequence of this T cell receptor beta chain was determined in a study of cytomegalovirus exposure and HLA in healthy donors. The CDR3 length is 15 residues. Germline-derived CDR1 and CDR2 are LNHDA and SQIVND (reference sequence). J gave up 1 base and V 10 bases, and 8 bases lay outside the gene matches. Study findings and constraints: TCR beta chain V- and J-gene trimming was linked, in a later analysis, to a missense variant in DCLRE1C.

Comment on this clone: The target antigen is unknown.

The PCR used 60 Vbeta and 13 Jbeta primers. Libraries were prepared by immunoSEQ multiplex PCR; TCRdb keeps only in-frame clonotypes and omits some of them. The table lists 130,000 to 150,000 clones, approximately 80% of them singletons. V usage is TRBV19 and J usage is TRBJ2-5, with 11 bases matching TRBD1. This TCR was sampled from a female donor in good health and CMV-seronegative. Input material: PBMCs. CDR3 sequence reads: CATTRDRGFQETQYF. In nucleotides, the CDR3 is TGTGCCACTACCCGGGACAGGGGGTTCCAAGAGACCCAGTACTTC. Using reference TRBV19 and TRBJ2-5 for the parts outside the CDR3, the full variable domain is DGGITQSPKYLFRKEGQNVTLSCEQNLNHDAMYWYRQDPGQGLRLIYYSQIVNDFQKGDIAEGYSVSREKKESFPLTVTSAQKNPTAFYLCATTRDRGFQETQYFGPGTRLLVL.